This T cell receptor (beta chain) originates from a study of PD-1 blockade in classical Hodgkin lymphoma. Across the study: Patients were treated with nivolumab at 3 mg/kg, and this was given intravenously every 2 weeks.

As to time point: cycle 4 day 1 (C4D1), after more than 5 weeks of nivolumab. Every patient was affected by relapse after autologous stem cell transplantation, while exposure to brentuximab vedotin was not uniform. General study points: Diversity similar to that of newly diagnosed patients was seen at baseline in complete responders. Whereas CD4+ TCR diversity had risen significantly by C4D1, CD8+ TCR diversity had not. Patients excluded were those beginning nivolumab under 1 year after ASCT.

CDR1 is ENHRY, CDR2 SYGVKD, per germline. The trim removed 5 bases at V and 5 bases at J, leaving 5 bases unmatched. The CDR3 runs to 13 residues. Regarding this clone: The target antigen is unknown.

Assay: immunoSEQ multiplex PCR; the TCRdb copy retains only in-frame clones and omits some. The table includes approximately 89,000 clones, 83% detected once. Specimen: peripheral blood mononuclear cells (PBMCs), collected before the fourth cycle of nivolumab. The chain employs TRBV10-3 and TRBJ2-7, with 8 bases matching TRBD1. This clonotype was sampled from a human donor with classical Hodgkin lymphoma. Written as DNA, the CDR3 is TGTGCCATCAGTCGTGGACAGGGTAACGAGCAGTACTTC. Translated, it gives CAISRGQGNEQYF.